The 19 T cell receptor beta chains below all came from one sample that was sequenced in a study of T-cell memory formation after mild COVID-19. MiXCR, run by TCRdb on the 5' RACE reads, gives a single entry per CDR3 protein. Of nearly 350,000 distinct CDR3 sequences listed, around 13% are singletons. Material: PBMCs or a T cell subset sorted from them (not recorded which). The receptors come from a man between 18 and 35 years old who had mild COVID-19 (a few samples of this study predate the infection). Cell type and time point are not known.

V and J are TRBV7-9 and TRBJ2-4, with D unclear. The CDR3 runs to 14 residues. Between the trimmed V and J ends, which lost 5 bases and 0 bases, there was a span of 8 bases. Germline CDR1 is SEHNR and CDR2 is FQNEAQ (reference sequence). CDR3 bases: TGTGCCAGCAGCCAAACAATAGCCAAAAACATTCAGTACTTC. Protein: CASSQTIAKNIQYF.

The V call is TRBV7-9, the J call TRBJ1-5; tentatively, D is TRBD1 (5 bases). V lost 5 bases and J lost 3, with 11 bases in between. The germline gives CDR1 SEHNR, CDR2 FQNEAQ (reference sequence). The CDR3 length is 14 residues. CDR3 sequence: CASSPDSYNQPQHF. The DNA of the CDR3 is TGTGCCAGCAGCCCCGACAGTTACAATCAGCCCCAGCATTTT.

This clonotype showed up many times. The V and J genes are TRBV7-2 and TRBJ1-2; 11 bases line up with TRBD1. Germline values: CDR1 SGHTA, CDR2 FQGNSA. This CDR3 has 14 amino acids. Trimming removed 3 bases from V and 4 bases from J; junction bases left unmatched: 1. The CDR3 DNA reads TGTGCCAGCAGCTTCGGGACAGGGGGCTATGGCTACACCTTC. This encodes CASSFGTGGYGYTF.

This clonotype has just a few counts. This chain joins TRBV27 and TRBJ1-3; D possibly corresponds to TRBD1 (6 bases). Trimming shortened V by 5 bases and J by 8 bases, and 19 bases separated the two germline ends. The CDR3 spans 15 residues. Germline values: CDR1 MNHEY, CDR2 SMNVEV (reference sequence). CDR3 residues: CASSAGVLGGDTIYF. In DNA, the CDR3 is TGTGCCAGCAGTGCAGGGGTCCTCGGGGGAGACACCATATATTTT.

CDR3 protein: CASSPGAGTGELFF. The CDR3 DNA sequence: TGCGCCAGCAGCCCAGGGGCGGGCACCGGGGAGCTGTTTTTT. The chain couples TRBV5-1 to TRBJ2-2, with D possibly TRBD1 on 6 matching bases. V lost 4 bases to trimming and J lost 4 bases, with 11 bases between them. The CDR3 is 14 residues long. Germline assignment: CDR1 SGHRS and CDR2 YFSETQ.

This clonotype was recorded at least ten times. The J gene is TRBJ1-6, the V gene TRBV4-3; D gene unclear. The germline V gene encodes CDR1 LGHNA and CDR2 YSLEER. This CDR3 comprises 13 residues. V lost 5 bases, J lost 8 bases, and 10 bases lay in between. CDR3 sequence: CASSAKADSPLHF. Written as DNA, the CDR3 is TGCGCCAGCAGCGCCAAGGCCGATTCACCCCTCCACTTT.

The chain is built from TRBV15 and TRBJ1-5; D ambiguous. V was clipped by 1 base and J by 7 bases, with 5 bases between them. CDR3 length: 12 residues. Germline V lookup: CDR1 LNHNV, CDR2 YYDKDF (reference sequence). CDR3 sequence: CATSRAGQPQHF. CDR3 coding DNA: TGTGCCACCAGCAGAGCAGGCCAGCCCCAGCATTTT.

V gene TRBV7-2 combines with J gene TRBJ2-7, with D perhaps assigned TRBD1 or TRBD2 (5 bases each). The CDR3 loop spans 14 amino acids. Trimming removed 4 bases from V and 5 bases from J, with 15 bases in between. Germline V CDR1 and CDR2: SGHTA, FQGNSA. CDR3 DNA sequence: TGTGCCAGCAGCTCAGCAGGGACGTTGGACGAGCAGTACTTC. This sequence encodes CASSSAGTLDEQYF.

This clonotype has only a few counts. The V gene is TRBV20-1, the J gene TRBJ1-3; D is undetermined. The CDR3 spans 14 residues. The germline V gene encodes CDR1 DFQATT and CDR2 SNEGSKA (reference sequence). V shed 5 bases and J shed 0 bases, with 11 bases lying between them. Here the CDR3 DNA reads TGCAGTGCTGGCCGTCCGGGCTCTGGAAACACCATATATTTT. It is translated as CSAGRPGSGNTIYF.

This clonotype has only a few counts. J is TRBJ2-7 and V is TRBV6-7, with D perhaps assigned TRBD1 or TRBD2 (5 bases each). TRBV6-7 qualifies as an ORF whose function is uncertain. This CDR3 region has 13 residues. The V gene lost 4 bases and the J gene lost 5 bases, with 12 bases spanning the gap. The CDR3 loop is CASSFWGPNEQYV. In DNA form, the CDR3 reads TGTGCCAGCAGTTTTTGGGGACCCAACGAGCAGTACGTC.

There are many counts of this clonotype. V usage is TRBV12-3 or TRBV12-4 and J usage is TRBJ1-1; possible D gene TRBD1, 5 bases. This CDR3 region has 14 residues. V lost 3 bases and J 6 bases, leaving 14 bases between the germline ends. CDR3 protein: CASSFRGYFAEAFF. In nucleotides, the CDR3 is TGTGCCAGCAGTTTTCGGGGCTATTTCGCTGAAGCTTTCTTT.

This clonotype was observed many times. The chain employs TRBV11-2 and TRBJ2-5; D is perhaps TRBD1 or TRBD2 (5 bases each). Trimming cost V 3 bases and J 3 bases, with 20 bases left between them. The CDR3 sequence is 17 residues long. Per the germline V gene, CDR1 is SGHAT and CDR2 is FQNNGV. CDR3: CASSLGQVEVGEETQYF. Written as DNA, the CDR3 is TGTGCCAGCAGCTTGGGGCAGGTGGAGGTCGGGGAAGAGACCCAGTACTTC.

This clonotype has a handful of counts. V usage is TRBV12-3 or TRBV12-4 and J usage is TRBJ1-2, with 9 bases matching TRBD1. With V trimmed by 5 bases and J by 8 bases, 6 bases remained unmatched. The CDR3 loop spans 13 amino acids. CDR3 nucleotides: TGTGCCAGCAGTACGGACAGGGGCTACGGCTACACCTTC. Protein product: CASSTDRGYGYTF.

The rearrangement joins TRBV5-1 to TRBJ2-5; D remains ambiguous. The germline V gene encodes CDR1 SGHRS and CDR2 YFSETQ. The CDR3 has 12 residues. The V end was cut by 0 bases, the J end by 5 bases, with 5 bases between. The chain's CDR3 is CASSLDVETQYF. CDR3 nucleotides: TGCGCCAGCAGCTTGGATGTTGAGACCCAGTACTTC.

The V call is TRBV6-1, the J call TRBJ2-3; 16 bases map to TRBD2. J gave up 2 bases and V 3 bases, and 2 bases lay outside the gene matches. Germline CDR1 reads MNHNS; CDR2 reads SASEGT. CDR3 length equals 17 residues. The DNA of the CDR3 is TGTGCCAGCAGTGAGGGACTAGCGGGGGGGACCACAGATACGCAGTATTTT. This encodes CASSEGLAGGTTDTQYF.

The V gene is TRBV7-8, the J gene TRBJ2-2, with D maybe TRBD1 (6 bases). The CDR3 covers 16 residues. The ends were cut back, 6 bases at V and 1 base at J, with 15 bases in the middle. Germline V gene sequence: CDR1 SGHVS, CDR2 FQNEAQ. The CDR3 DNA sequence: TGTGCCAGCAGACCAAGACAGGCAAAGAACACCGGGGAGCTGTTTTTT. It codes for CASRPRQAKNTGELFF.

This clonotype was counted at least ten times. This rearrangement joins TRBV7-2 to TRBJ1-6; D gene ambiguous. CDR3 length equals 14 residues. Germline CDR1 reads SGHTA; CDR2 reads FQGNSA. The V end was cut by 6 bases, the J end by 9 bases, with 15 bases between. The CDR3 loop reads CASRRQKEGSPLHF. Written as DNA, the CDR3 is TGTGCCAGCAGACGGCAGAAGGAGGGTTCACCCCTCCACTTT.

This clonotype was detected a few times. The rearrangement links TRBV19 to TRBJ2-1; 12 positions agree with TRBD2. With V trimmed by 5 bases and J by 7 bases, 3 bases remained unmatched. The CDR3 runs to 14 residues. Per the germline V gene, CDR1 is LNHDA and CDR2 is SQIVND (reference sequence). The DNA for the CDR3 is TGTGCCAGTAGTGCTGGGACTAGCGGGAATGAGCAGTTCTTC. This translates into CASSAGTSGNEQFF.

CDR3 in DNA: TGTGCCAGCAGGGCCGGCCAGAGCTCCTACAATGAGCAGTTCTTC. The encoded protein is CASRAGQSSYNEQFF. The chain joins TRBV27 to TRBJ2-1; no firm D call. Looked up from germline, CDR1 is MNHEY and CDR2 is SMNVEV (reference sequence). The CDR3 length is 15 residues. V was trimmed by 6 bases and J by 0 bases, leaving 12 bases between them.